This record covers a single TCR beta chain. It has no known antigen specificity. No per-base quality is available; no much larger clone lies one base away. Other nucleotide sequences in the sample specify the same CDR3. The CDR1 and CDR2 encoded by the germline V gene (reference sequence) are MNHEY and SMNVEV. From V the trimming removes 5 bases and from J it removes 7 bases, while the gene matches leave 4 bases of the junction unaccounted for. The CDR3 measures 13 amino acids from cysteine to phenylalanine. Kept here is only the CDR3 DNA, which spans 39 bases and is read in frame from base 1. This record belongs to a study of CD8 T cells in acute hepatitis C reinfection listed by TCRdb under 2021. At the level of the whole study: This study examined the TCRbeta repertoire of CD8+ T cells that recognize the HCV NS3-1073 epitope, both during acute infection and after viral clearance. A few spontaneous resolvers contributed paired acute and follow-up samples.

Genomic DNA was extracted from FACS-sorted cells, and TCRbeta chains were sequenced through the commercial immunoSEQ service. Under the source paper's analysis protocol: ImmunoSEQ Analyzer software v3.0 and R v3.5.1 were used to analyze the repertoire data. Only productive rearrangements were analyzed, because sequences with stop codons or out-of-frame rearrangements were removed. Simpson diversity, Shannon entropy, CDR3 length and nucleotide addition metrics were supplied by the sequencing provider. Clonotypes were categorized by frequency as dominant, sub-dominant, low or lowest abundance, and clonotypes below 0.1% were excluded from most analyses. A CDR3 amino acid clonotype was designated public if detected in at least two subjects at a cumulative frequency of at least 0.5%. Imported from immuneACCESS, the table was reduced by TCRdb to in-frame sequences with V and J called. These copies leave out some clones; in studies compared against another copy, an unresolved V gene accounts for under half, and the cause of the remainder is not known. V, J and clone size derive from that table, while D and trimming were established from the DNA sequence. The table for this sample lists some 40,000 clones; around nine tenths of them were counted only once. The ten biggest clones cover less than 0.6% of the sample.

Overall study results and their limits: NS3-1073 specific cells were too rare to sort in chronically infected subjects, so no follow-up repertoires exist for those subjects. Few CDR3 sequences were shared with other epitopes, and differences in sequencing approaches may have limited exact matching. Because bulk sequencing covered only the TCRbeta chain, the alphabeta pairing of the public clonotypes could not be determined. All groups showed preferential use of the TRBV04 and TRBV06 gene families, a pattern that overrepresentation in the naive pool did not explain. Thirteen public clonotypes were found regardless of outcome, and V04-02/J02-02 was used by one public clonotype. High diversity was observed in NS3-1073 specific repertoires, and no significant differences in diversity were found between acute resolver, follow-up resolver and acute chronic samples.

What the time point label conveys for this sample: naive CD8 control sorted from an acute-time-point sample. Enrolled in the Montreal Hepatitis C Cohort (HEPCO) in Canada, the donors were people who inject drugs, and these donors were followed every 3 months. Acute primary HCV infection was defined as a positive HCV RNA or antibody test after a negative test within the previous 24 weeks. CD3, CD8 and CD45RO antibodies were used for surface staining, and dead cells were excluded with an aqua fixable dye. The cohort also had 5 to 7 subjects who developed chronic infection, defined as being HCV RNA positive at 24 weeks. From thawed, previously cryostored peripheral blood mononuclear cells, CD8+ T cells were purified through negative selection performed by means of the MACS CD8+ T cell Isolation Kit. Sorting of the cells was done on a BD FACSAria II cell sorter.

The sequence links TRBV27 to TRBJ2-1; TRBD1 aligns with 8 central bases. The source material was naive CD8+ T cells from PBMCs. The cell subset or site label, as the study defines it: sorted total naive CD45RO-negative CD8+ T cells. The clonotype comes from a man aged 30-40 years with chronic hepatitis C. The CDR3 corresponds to CASSPGTGNEQFF. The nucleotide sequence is TGTGCCAGCAGTCCCGGGACAGGAAATGAGCAGTTCTTC.